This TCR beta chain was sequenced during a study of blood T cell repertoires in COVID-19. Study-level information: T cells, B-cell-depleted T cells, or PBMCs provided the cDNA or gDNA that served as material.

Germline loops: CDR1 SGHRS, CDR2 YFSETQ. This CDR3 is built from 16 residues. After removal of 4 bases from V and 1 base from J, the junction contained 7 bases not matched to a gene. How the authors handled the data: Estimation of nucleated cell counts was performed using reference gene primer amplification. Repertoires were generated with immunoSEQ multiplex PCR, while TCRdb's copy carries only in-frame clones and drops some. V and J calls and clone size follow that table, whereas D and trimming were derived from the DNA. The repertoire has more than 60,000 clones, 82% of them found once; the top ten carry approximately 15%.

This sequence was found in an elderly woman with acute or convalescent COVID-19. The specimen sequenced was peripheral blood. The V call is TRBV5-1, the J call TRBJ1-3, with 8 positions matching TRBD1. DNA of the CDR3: TGCGCCAGCAGCCTTACAGGGGGAAATTCTGGAAACACCATATATTTT. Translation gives CASSLTGGNSGNTIYF.